The entry below describes one T cell receptor (beta chain). Sequenced by immunoSEQ multiplex PCR; TCRdb stores in-frame clones only, minus some. The sample holds 57,000 or so clones, 85% seen once. This specimen belongs to a study of blood T cell repertoires in COVID-19. Study-level information: The study drew acute and convalescent COVID-19 samples from the United States, Italy and Spain.

The CDR3 covers 14 residues. With 6 bases clipped from V and 7 bases from J, the junction kept 7 bases outside the gene matches. Looked up from germline, CDR1 is MNHEY and CDR2 is SVGEGT. The V and J genes are TRBV6-2 or TRBV6-3 and TRBJ2-1; 9 nucleotides match TRBD1. The sequenced sample consisted of peripheral blood. This sequence originates from a man aged 65-85 years with acute or convalescent COVID-19. In nucleotides, the CDR3 is TGTGCCAGCAGCGAGGGACAGGGTGGGAATGAGCAGTTCTTC. Encoded protein: CASSEGQGGNEQFF.